Sequencing of this T cell receptor beta chain was carried out in a study of T-cell reconstitution after alpha-beta-depleted transplantation in children. The study's findings and limits: Two months or so post-transplant, alpha-beta T cells reportedly derived from several hundred expanded graft clones.

Germline V gene data show CDR1 as MNHNS and CDR2 as SASEGT. The CDR3 consists of 15 residues. The ends were cut back, 7 bases at V and 9 bases at J, with 22 bases in the middle. This clonotype was observed a few times. Its specificity is unknown. A library of TCRbeta sequences, prepared with unique molecular identifiers, was generated. One entry per CDR3 protein results from TCRdb running MiXCR on the PCR reads. Of under 20,000 distinct CDR3 sequences in the sample, approximately 13% are singletons; the top ten hold around two thirds. Here the sequenced sample was PBMCs, mostly from graft donor cells, taken 180 days after TCRalphabeta/CD19-depleted stem cell transplant. The chain carries TRBV6-1 and TRBJ1-5, with D maybe TRBD1 (5 bases). The receptor's source is a boy in the first two years of life who had a stem cell transplant for Wiskott-Aldrich syndrome, so the T cells may come from the graft donor. CDR3 nucleotides: TGTGCCAGCACCGAAGCACAGGTATCAATTTGGCCCCAGCATTTT. It specifies CASTEAQVSIWPQHF.